The 27 T cell receptor beta chains presented below share a single source sample, sequenced in a study of CD8 T cells in Susac syndrome. RNA, at about 0.45 to 1 ug, was reverse transcribed with random hexamers. TCRdb called the immunoSEQ multiplex PCR reads again in MiXCR, with one record for every CDR3 protein. The sample contains some 120,000 distinct CDR3 sequences, more than 80% of which appear only once. Sequences were obtained from CD8+ T cells from PBMCs. Source of these receptors: a human donor with multiple sclerosis.

The J gene is TRBJ2-7, the V gene TRBV9; the D call may be TRBD1 or TRBD2 (5 bases each). This CDR3 comprises 14 residues. Germline V gene data show CDR1 as SGDLS and CDR2 as YYNGEE. Trimming removed 0 bases at V and 6 bases at J, with 13 bases between. CDR3 coding DNA: TGTGCCAGCAGCGTAGGCCAGGGACGGAGCGAGCAGTACTTC. It yields the protein CASSVGQGRSEQYF.

V and J are TRBV7-2 and TRBJ2-2; D might be TRBD2 (6 bases). The CDR3 sequence is 16 residues long. The germline gives CDR1 SGHTA, CDR2 FQGNSA. V was clipped by 0 bases and J by 4 bases, with 12 bases between them. CDR3 in amino acids: CASSLALWDSTGELFF. The DNA for the CDR3 is TGTGCCAGCAGCTTAGCGCTGTGGGACTCCACCGGGGAGCTGTTTTTT.

This clonotype was observed once. This chain uses TRBV25-1 with TRBJ1-1, with D possibly matching TRBD1 (5 bases). Trimming took 4 bases from V and 4 from J, leaving 16 bases between them. The CDR3 runs 15 residues. The germline V gene has CDR1 MGHDK and CDR2 SYGVNS. CDR3 residues: CASSGHLGGGTEAFF. CDR3 nucleotide sequence: TGTGCCAGCAGTGGGCACCTGGGGGGGGGCACTGAAGCTTTCTTT.

This chain uses TRBV2 with TRBJ1-4; no reliable D call. Trimming cost V 5 bases and J 8 bases, with 12 bases left between them. This CDR3 comprises 13 residues. Looked up from germline, CDR1 is SNHLY and CDR2 is FYNNEI. The CDR3 region is CASSRDEGEKLFF. The CDR3 bases are TGTGCCAGCAGTCGAGATGAGGGAGAAAAACTGTTTTTT.

V usage is TRBV6-2 or TRBV6-3 and J usage is TRBJ2-1; TRBD1 might be the D (6 bases). V was trimmed by 5 bases and J by 2 bases, leaving 10 bases between them. The CDR3 spans 14 residues. From germline, CDR1 is MNHEY and CDR2 SVGEGT. The CDR3 DNA is TGTGCCAGCAGTCCACACAGGGCCTACAATGAGCAGTTCTTC. Translating gives CASSPHRAYNEQFF.

The chain links TRBV9 to TRBJ1-5; tentative D call: TRBD1 (5 bases). This CDR3 has 15 amino acids. Germline loops: CDR1 SGDLS, CDR2 YYNGEE. V was cut by 0 bases and J by 3 bases, with 10 bases left in between. The CDR3 reads CASSVAGGANQPQHF. CDR3 in DNA: TGTGCCAGCAGCGTAGCTGGGGGTGCCAATCAGCCCCAGCATTTT.

The chain employs TRBV7-3 and TRBJ2-2; D uncertain. Trimming took 5 bases from V and 7 from J, leaving 8 bases between them. Germline loops: CDR1 SGHTA, CDR2 FQGTGA. The CDR3 consists of 12 residues. This CDR3 reads CASSRLSGELFF. In nucleotides, the CDR3 is TGTGCCAGCAGCCGTTTAAGCGGGGAGCTGTTTTTT.

This chain links TRBV9 with TRBJ2-5; D possibly corresponds to TRBD2 (5 bases). Between the trimmed V and J ends, which lost 0 bases and 1 base, there was a span of 10 bases. Germline values: CDR1 SGDLS, CDR2 YYNGEE. The CDR3 extends over 15 amino acids. Written as DNA, the CDR3 is TGTGCCAGCAGCGTAGGAGGTAGCGCCCAAGAGACCCAGTACTTC. Its protein is CASSVGGSAQETQYF.

V gene TRBV7-6 combines with J gene TRBJ2-5; D is tentatively TRBD1 or TRBD2 (7 bases each). CDR1 SGHVS and CDR2 FNYEAQ come from the germline V gene. The CDR3 contains 15 residues. Trimming cost V 5 bases and J 5 bases, with 18 bases left between them. Here the CDR3 reads CASSPRQGLKETQYF. The DNA for the CDR3 is TGTGCCAGCAGCCCGCGACAGGGACTAAAGGAGACCCAGTACTTC.

This chain connects TRBV24-1 to TRBJ2-2; possibly TRBD2 for D (5 bases). Trimming left V 5 bases short and J 6 bases short, with 6 bases between. The germline gives CDR1 KGHDR, CDR2 SFDVKD. This CDR3 has 12 amino acids. CDR3 coding DNA: TGTGCCACCAGTGCCGGGGCCGGGGAGCTGTTTTTT. Translation: CATSAGAGELFF.

The chain couples TRBV29-1 to TRBJ2-7; tentative D call: TRBD1 (6 bases). The ends were cut back, 5 bases at V and 2 bases at J, with 22 bases in the middle. Germline V gene lookup returns CDR1 SQVTM and CDR2 ANQGSEA. CDR3 length: 16 residues. The CDR3 is CSVIGPGWDKTYEQYF. The CDR3, as DNA: TGCAGCGTTATTGGACCCGGGTGGGACAAGACCTACGAGCAGTACTTC.

The chain joins TRBV27 to TRBJ2-7; D gene unclear. Trimming pared 6 bases from V and 2 bases from J, leaving 11 bases between. Germline V gene lookup returns CDR1 MNHEY and CDR2 SMNVEV (reference sequence). CDR3 length: 13 residues. The CDR3 nucleotides are TGTGCCAGCAGCCCCATCGGCCCCTACGAGCAGTACTTC. This sequence encodes CASSPIGPYEQYF.

V is TRBV12-3 or TRBV12-4 and J is TRBJ2-7; D is unclear. V was pared by 5 bases and J by 3 bases, with 8 bases between. The CDR3 sequence is 12 residues long. The CDR3 sequence: CASSLVIYEQYF. In nucleotides, the CDR3 is TGTGCCAGCAGTCTAGTTATCTACGAGCAGTACTTC.

The rearrangement joins TRBV27 to TRBJ2-7; no clear D. Trimming left V 0 bases short and J 0 bases short, with 9 bases between. The germline V gene has CDR1 MNHEY and CDR2 SMNVEV (reference sequence). This CDR3 comprises 15 residues. The CDR3 region is CASSLSGQNSYEQYV. For the CDR3, the DNA is TGTGCCAGCAGTTTATCAGGTCAGAACTCCTACGAGCAGTACGTC.

The chain links TRBV10-3 to TRBJ1-2; 7 bases are shared with TRBD1. This CDR3 is 16 amino acids long. Per germline, CDR1 ENHRY and CDR2 SYGVKD. V trimming: 6 bases; J trimming: 3 bases; junction bases outside the gene matches: 13. The CDR3 reads CAIRDGEGATDYGYTF. CDR3 DNA: TGTGCCATCAGGGACGGAGAGGGGGCCACGGACTATGGCTACACCTTC.

This chain uses TRBV27 with TRBJ2-7; 7 nucleotides line up with TRBD1. V was pared by 4 bases and J by 4 bases, with 7 bases of the junction left unmatched. CDR3 length: 14 amino acids. The V gene's germline CDR1 is MNHEY and CDR2 SMNVEV (reference sequence). CDR3 nucleotide sequence: TGTGCCAGCAGTTCGACAGGGACGAGTTACGAGCAGTACTTC. The encoded protein is CASSSTGTSYEQYF.

The CDR3 is CASSVGGTVGFNTGELFF. DNA for the CDR3: TGTGCCAGCAGCGTAGGGGGGACGGTGGGGTTTAACACCGGGGAGCTGTTTTTT. This rearrangement joins TRBV9 to TRBJ2-2; possibly TRBD1 or TRBD2 for D (5 bases each). The CDR3 length is 18 residues. The germline V and J ends were trimmed by 0 bases and 2 bases, with 17 bases remaining between them. The germline V gene has CDR1 SGDLS and CDR2 YYNGEE.

The CDR3 coding sequence is TGTGCCTGGAGTGTGGTCCAAGATGTTCATGGCTACACCTTC. It yields the protein CAWSVVQDVHGYTF. This chain links TRBV30 with TRBJ1-2; no reliable D call. CDR1 is GTSNPN, CDR2 SVGIG, per germline (reference sequence). The CDR3 totals 14 residues. The V and J ends lost 0 bases and 6 bases respectively, with 14 bases between them.

V is TRBV13 and J is TRBJ2-7, with 12 bases aligning to TRBD1. Germline assignment: CDR1 PRHDT and CDR2 FYEKMQ (reference sequence). The CDR3 has 14 amino acids. J was trimmed by 7 bases and V by 4 bases; bases with no gene match: 5. DNA for the CDR3: TGTGCCAGCAGCTCGGGACAGGGGGCTCGGGAGCAGTACGTC. It specifies CASSSGQGAREQYV.

The V and J genes are TRBV9 and TRBJ2-3, with TRBD2 matching 7 bases. V was pared by 6 bases and J by 0 bases, with 7 bases of the junction left unmatched. Looked up from germline, CDR1 is SGDLS and CDR2 is YYNGEE. The CDR3 is 15 residues long. CDR3 coding DNA: TGTGCCAGCACCCCTGGGGGGGGGAGCACAGATACGCAGTATTTT. Translation: CASTPGGGSTDTQYF.

V is TRBV7-9 and J is TRBJ2-7; unclear D gene. CDR3 size: 12 residues. Germline V gene data show CDR1 as SEHNR and CDR2 as FQNEAQ (reference sequence). The ends were cut back, 1 base at V and 6 bases at J, with 7 bases in the middle. The CDR3 nucleotides read TGTGCCAGCAGCTTAGGATCGCGCGAGCAGTACGTC. Protein sequence: CASSLGSREQYV.

The V call is TRBV7-2, the J call TRBJ2-4; 13 bases agree with TRBD2. Trimming at V came to 3 bases and at J to 12 bases, leaving 11 bases not matched to a gene. The CDR3 is 16 amino acids. Germline V gene lookup returns CDR1 SGHTA and CDR2 FQGNSA. DNA for the CDR3: TGTGCCAGCAGCTTCCCCACTAGCGGGAGGGTGAAACATCAGTACTTC. Protein product: CASSFPTSGRVKHQYF.

This CDR3 is CASSYWTSGGVGDTQYF. DNA for the CDR3: TGTGCCAGCAGCTACTGGACTAGCGGGGGCGTTGGAGATACGCAGTATTTT. This chain links TRBV5-6 with TRBJ2-3, with 13 nucleotides matching TRBD2. J gave up 5 bases and V 3 bases, and 9 bases lay outside the gene matches. The CDR3 length is 17 residues. The germline CDR1 and CDR2 sequences are SGHDT and YYEEEE.

This chain links TRBV4-1 with TRBJ2-1, with D perhaps TRBD1 or TRBD2 (5 bases each). Trimming cost V 4 bases and J 6 bases, with 13 bases left between them. CDR3 length equals 14 residues. Germline CDR1 reads MGHRA; CDR2 reads YSYEKL. The CDR3: CASSRPGRPNEQFF. In nucleotides, the CDR3 is TGCGCCAGCAGCCGCCCGGGACGGCCCAATGAGCAGTTCTTC.

This chain uses TRBV9 with TRBJ1-2, with D perhaps matching TRBD1 (5 bases). CDR1 is SGDLS and CDR2 is YYNGEE in the germline V gene. The CDR3 extends over 15 amino acids. V dropped 3 bases and J dropped 4 bases, with 16 bases sitting between them. The CDR3 spells CASSAGTDSVYGYTF. In nucleotides, the CDR3 is TGTGCCAGCAGCGCCGGGACGGACTCAGTCTATGGCTACACCTTC.

The V gene is TRBV20-1, the J gene TRBJ2-7; 10 nucleotides agree with TRBD2. Germline V CDR1 and CDR2: DFQATT, SNEGSKA (reference sequence). This CDR3 is built from 13 residues. CDR3 region: CSGGTSETYEQYV. The CDR3 bases are TGCAGCGGTGGGACTAGCGAGACCTACGAGCAGTACGTC.

The V and J genes are TRBV5-8 and TRBJ1-2; a weak D match, TRBD1 (6 bases). The V gene lost 6 bases and the J gene lost 7 bases, with 16 bases spanning the gap. The CDR3 covers 13 residues. CDR1 and CDR2 from the germline V gene are SGHTS and YDEGEE. Here the CDR3 DNA reads TGTGCCAGCACGGCGGGGGGGCCTGGTGGCTACACCTTC. Protein: CASTAGGPGGYTF.